These 8 T cell receptor beta chains were sequenced from one sample in a study of breast tumors, draining lymph nodes, adjacent tissues. The lymph nodes were axillary draining lymph nodes from breast cancer patients. TCRdb redid the calling of the multiplex PCR reads with MiXCR, one entry per CDR3 protein. The data show about 170,000 distinct CDR3 sequences, with more than 25% seen just once and about 4.1% held by the top ten. Sequenced: axillary lymph node tissue. Source of these receptors: a female donor with breast cancer. Some clones in this sample may be carry-over from other donors' samples.

In its sample, this clonotype was seen many times. The rearrangement uses TRBV12-3 or TRBV12-4 and TRBJ2-5, with 7 bases aligning to TRBD2. The V and J ends lost 5 bases and 2 bases, in that order; junction bases with no gene match: 5. The CDR3 has 14 residues. The CDR3 region is CASSPHGGQETQYF. CDR3 nucleotide sequence: TGTGCCAGCAGTCCTCACGGGGGGCAAGAGACCCAGTACTTC.

This clonotype was detected many times. The V call is TRBV12-3 or TRBV12-4, the J call TRBJ1-5; 7 positions agree with TRBD1. The CDR3 is 15 residues long. The V and J ends lost 5 bases and 1 base, in that order; junction bases with no gene match: 5. The CDR3 DNA reads TGTGCCAGCAGTACAGGGGTAAGGAGCAATCAGCCCCAGCATTTT. It is translated as CASSTGVRSNQPQHF.

This clonotype was seen many times. The V and J genes are TRBV3-1 and TRBJ2-7, with 11 bases fitting TRBD1. The CDR3 is 18 residues long. The J segment lost 0 bases and the V segment lost 0 bases, leaving 7 bases of the junction unmatched. From germline, CDR1 is LGHDT and CDR2 YNNKEL (reference sequence). The CDR3 reads CASSQDPGTGGLSYEQYF. CDR3 DNA: TGTGCCAGCAGCCAAGACCCCGGGACAGGGGGACTCTCCTACGAGCAGTACTTC.

As concerns this clonotype: A clone one base away is much larger, so this may be a read error. CDR3 loop: CASSLSRGASGEQYF. Written as DNA, the CDR3 is TGTGCCAGCAGCTTATCCCGGGGCGCGAGTGGCGAGCAGTACTTC. This rearrangement joins TRBV11-2 to TRBJ2-7; tentatively, D is TRBD1 or TRBD2 (5 bases each). Deletions cut 2 bases from V and 6 bases from J, with 17 bases between. Germline lookup yields CDR1 SGHAT and CDR2 FQNNGV. The CDR3 is 15 residues long.

Regarding this clonotype: The conserved phenylalanine or tryptophan normally closing the CDR3 is absent here, so this likely arose from a read error. The chain joins TRBV7-2 to TRBJ2-7, with D unresolved. In germline, CDR1 is SGHTA, CDR2 FQGNSA. The CDR3 length is 14 residues. V was shortened by 1 base and J by 5 bases, with 12 bases between the two germline ends. DNA for the CDR3: TGTGCCAGCAGCTTAGGACTGAGCATGAACGAGCAGTACCTC. Protein product: CASSLGLSMNEQYL.

As concerns this clonotype: A much larger clone differs from this one at a single base, so this may be a read error. The conserved phenylalanine or tryptophan normally closing the CDR3 is absent here, so this likely arose from a read error. The chain combines TRBV6-5 with TRBJ2-2; 8 bases fit TRBD2. J gave up 6 bases and V 6 bases, and 3 bases lay outside the gene matches. The germline gives CDR1 MNHEY, CDR2 SVGAGI. The CDR3 loop spans 13 amino acids. CDR3 sequence (DNA): TGTGCCAGCAGAGTCGGGGGGGCCGGGGAGCTGTTTTCT. Translated, it gives CASRVGGAGELFS.

With regard to this clonotype: A much more abundant neighbour one base away suggests this may be a read error. The genes are TRBV10-2 and TRBJ2-1, with D possibly TRBD1 on 6 matching bases. CDR3 length: 15 amino acids. V was clipped by 10 bases and J by 1 base, with 17 bases between them. Germline CDR1 and CDR2: WSHSY and SAAADI. This CDR3 reads CANRKGDFSYNEQFF. The CDR3 nucleotides read TGCGCCAACAGGAAGGGGGATTTTTCCTACAATGAGCAGTTCTTC.

Turning to this clonotype: One end of the junction is discordant with germline, which a read error may explain. This sequence joins TRBV7-8 and TRBJ1-5, with a weak D call TRBD1 (5 bases). CDR3 length: 16 amino acids. Germline CDR1 SGHVS, CDR2 FQNEAQ. CDR3 sequence reads: CASSPGIPQRDQPQHF. CDR3 bases: TGCGCCAGCAGCCCAGGGATCCCGCAACGGGATCAGCCCCAGCATTTT.